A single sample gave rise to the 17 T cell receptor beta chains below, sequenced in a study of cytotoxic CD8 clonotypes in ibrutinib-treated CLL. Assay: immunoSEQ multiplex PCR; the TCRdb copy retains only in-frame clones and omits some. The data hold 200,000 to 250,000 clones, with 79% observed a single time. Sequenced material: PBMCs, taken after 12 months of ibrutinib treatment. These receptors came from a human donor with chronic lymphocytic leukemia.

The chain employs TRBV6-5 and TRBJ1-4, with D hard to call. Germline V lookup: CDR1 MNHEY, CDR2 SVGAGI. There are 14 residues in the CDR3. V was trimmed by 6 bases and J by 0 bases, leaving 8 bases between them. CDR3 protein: CASRRNPTNEKLFF. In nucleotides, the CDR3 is TGTGCCAGCAGGCGCAATCCAACTAATGAAAAACTGTTTTTT.

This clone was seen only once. The CDR3 protein is CASSGTGVLATAALETQYF. The DNA for the CDR3 is TGCGCCAGCAGCGGGACAGGGGTCTTAGCGACGGCAGCACTAGAGACCCAGTACTTC. The chain has TRBV10-2 and TRBJ2-5; 10 positions agree with TRBD1. This CDR3 region has 19 residues. Germline CDR1 and CDR2: WSHSY and SAAADI. Trimming took 6 bases from V and 4 from J; bases not matched to a gene: 20.

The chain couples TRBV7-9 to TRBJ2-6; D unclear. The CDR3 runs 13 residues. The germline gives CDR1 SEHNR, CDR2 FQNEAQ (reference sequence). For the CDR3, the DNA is TGTGCGTCTGCGAGCTCTGGGGCCAACGTCCTGACTTTC. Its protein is CASASSGANVLTF.

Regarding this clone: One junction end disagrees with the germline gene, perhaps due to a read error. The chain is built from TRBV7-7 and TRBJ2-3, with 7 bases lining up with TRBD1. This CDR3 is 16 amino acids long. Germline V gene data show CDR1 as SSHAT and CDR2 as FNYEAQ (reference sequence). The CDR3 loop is CASSLVVPGGTDTQYF. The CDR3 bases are TGTGCTAGCAGCTTAGTGGTGCCAGGGGGTACAGATACGCAGTATTTT.

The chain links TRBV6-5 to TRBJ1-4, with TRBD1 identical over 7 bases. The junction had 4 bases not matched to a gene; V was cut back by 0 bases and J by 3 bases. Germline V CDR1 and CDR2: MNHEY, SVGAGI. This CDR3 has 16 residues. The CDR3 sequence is CASSYSAGGANEKLFF. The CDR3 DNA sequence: TGTGCCAGCAGTTACTCGGCAGGGGGGGCTAATGAAAAACTGTTTTTT.

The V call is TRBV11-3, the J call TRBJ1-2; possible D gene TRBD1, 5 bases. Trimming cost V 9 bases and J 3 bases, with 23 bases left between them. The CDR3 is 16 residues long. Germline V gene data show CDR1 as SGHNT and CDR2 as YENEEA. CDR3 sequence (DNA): TGTGCCAGGGCCATGCGCAGGGAAGGTGGGGACTATGGCTACACCTTC. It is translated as CARAMRREGGDYGYTF.

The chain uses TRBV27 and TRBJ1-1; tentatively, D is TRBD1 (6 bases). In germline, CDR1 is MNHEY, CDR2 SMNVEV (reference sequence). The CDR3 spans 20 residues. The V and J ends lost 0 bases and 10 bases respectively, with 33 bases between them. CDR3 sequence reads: CASSLSLPGRGGRRGSGAFF. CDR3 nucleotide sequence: TGTGCCAGCAGTTTATCGCTCCCGGGGCGGGGGGGGCGCCGAGGTTCTGGAGCTTTCTTT.

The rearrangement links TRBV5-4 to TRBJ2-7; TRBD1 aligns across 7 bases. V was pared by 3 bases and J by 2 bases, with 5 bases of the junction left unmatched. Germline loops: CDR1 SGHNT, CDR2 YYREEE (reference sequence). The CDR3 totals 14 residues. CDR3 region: CASSSTGDPYEQYF. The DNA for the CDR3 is TGTGCCAGCAGCTCAACAGGGGACCCCTACGAGCAGTACTTC.

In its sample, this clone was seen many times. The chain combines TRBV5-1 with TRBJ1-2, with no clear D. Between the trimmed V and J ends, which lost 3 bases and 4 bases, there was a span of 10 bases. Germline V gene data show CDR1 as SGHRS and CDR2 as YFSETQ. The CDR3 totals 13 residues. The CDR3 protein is CASSYQSRYGYTF. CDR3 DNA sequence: TGCGCCAGCAGCTACCAGAGCCGCTATGGCTACACCTTC.

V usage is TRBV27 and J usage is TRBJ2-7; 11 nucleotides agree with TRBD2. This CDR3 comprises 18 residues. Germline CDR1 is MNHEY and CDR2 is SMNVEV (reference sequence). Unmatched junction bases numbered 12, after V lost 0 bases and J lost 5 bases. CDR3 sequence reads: CASSLSSTRLAGSDEQYF. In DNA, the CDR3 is TGTGCCAGCAGTTTATCCTCCACCAGACTAGCGGGGAGTGACGAGCAGTACTTC.

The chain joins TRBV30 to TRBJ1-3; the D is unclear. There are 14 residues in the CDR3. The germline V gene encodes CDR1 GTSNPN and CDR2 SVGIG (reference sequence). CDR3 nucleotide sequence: TGTGCACGGGAGGGCGGAGGCTCTGGAAACACCATATATTTT. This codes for CAREGGGSGNTIYF.

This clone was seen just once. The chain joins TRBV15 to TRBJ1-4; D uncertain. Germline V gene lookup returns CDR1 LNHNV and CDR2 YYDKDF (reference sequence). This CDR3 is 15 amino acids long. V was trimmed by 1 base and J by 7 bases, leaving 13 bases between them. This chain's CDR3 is CATSRGSAGSEKLFF. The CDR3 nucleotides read TGTGCCACCAGCAGAGGGTCCGCGGGGAGTGAAAAACTGTTTTTT. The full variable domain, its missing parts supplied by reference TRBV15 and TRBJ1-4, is DAMVIQNPRYQVTQFGKPVTLSCSQTLNHNVMYWYQQKSSQAPKLLFHYYDKDFNNEADTPDNFQSRRPNTSFCFLDIRSPGLGDTAMYLCATSRGSAGSEKLFFGSGTQLSVL.

The CDR3 region has the DNA TGTGCCAGCAGCCCCGGGACAGGGGGAAATGGCTACACCTTC. Protein sequence: CASSPGTGGNGYTF. The chain has TRBV7-6 and TRBJ1-2, with 11 bases identical to TRBD1. Germline assignment: CDR1 SGHVS and CDR2 FNYEAQ. Germline trimming cut 5 bases from V and 6 bases from J; bases unmatched to any gene: 5. This CDR3 is 14 amino acids long.

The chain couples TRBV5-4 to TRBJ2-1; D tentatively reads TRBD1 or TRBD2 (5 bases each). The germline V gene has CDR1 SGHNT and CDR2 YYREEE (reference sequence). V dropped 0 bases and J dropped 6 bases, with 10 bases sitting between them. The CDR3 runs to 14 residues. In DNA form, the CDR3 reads TGTGCCAGCAGCTTGGGTGGGGGAGTCAATGAGCAGTTCTTC. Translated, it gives CASSLGGGVNEQFF.

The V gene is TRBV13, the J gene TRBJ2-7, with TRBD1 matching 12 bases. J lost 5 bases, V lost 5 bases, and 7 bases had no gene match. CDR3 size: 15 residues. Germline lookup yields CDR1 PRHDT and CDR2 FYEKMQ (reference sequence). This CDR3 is CASSPFGTGGHEQYF. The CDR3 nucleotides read TGTGCCAGCAGCCCATTCGGGACAGGGGGCCACGAGCAGTACTTC.

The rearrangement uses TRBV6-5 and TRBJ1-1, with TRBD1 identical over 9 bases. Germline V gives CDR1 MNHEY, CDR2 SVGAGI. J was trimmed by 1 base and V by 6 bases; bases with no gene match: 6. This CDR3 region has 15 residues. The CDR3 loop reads CASSSPDRGNTEAFF. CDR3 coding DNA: TGTGCCAGCAGCTCCCCGGACAGGGGGAACACTGAAGCTTTCTTT.

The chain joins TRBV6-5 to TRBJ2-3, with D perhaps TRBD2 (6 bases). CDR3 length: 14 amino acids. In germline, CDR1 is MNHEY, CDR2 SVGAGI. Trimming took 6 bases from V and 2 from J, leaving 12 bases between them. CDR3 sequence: CASSSPGLTDTQYF. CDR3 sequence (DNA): TGTGCCAGCAGCTCTCCGGGACTCACAGATACGCAGTATTTT.